The clone carrying this T cell receptor (beta chain) occurred a few times. Compared with germline, one end of the junction differs, possibly owing to a read error. The source of the sample is a study of T cells in Graves' hyperthyroidism and ophthalmopathy. This CDR3 region has 16 residues. Per germline, CDR1 MNHNS and CDR2 SASEGT. TCR beta CDR3 regions were amplified from RNA transcripts. HTBI primers were the set used in a first-round RT-PCR of the TCR CDR3. TCRdb processed the multiplex PCR reads anew with MiXCR; each CDR3 protein has one entry. The top ten clones hold less than 20% of a sample with 480,000 or so distinct CDR3 sequences, over 13% of them seen once.

The sample taken for sequencing was blood. This sequence joins TRBV6-1 and TRBJ2-1; D ambiguous. This clonotype originated in a young woman with Graves' hyperthyroidism. The CDR3 loop is CASSLTIDFGVDEQSF. The CDR3 DNA is TGTGCCAGCAGTCTGACGATTGACTTTGGGGTTGATGAGCAGTCCTTC.